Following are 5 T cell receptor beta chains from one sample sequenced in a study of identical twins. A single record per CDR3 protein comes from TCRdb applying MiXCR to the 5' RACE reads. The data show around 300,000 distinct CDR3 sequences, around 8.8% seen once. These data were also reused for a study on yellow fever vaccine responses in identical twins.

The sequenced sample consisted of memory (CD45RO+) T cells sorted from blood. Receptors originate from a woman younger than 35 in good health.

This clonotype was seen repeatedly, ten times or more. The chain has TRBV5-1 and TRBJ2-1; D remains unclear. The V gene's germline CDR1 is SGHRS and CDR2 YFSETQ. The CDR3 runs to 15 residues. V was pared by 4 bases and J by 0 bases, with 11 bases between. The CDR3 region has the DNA TGCGCCAGCAGCAGTACACTACTCTCCTACAATGAGCAGTTCTTC. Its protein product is CASSSTLLSYNEQFF.

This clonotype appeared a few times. CDR3 amino acids: CASHEGTVQETQYF. The CDR3 coding sequence is TGTGCCAGCCATGAGGGGACGGTCCAAGAGACCCAGTACTTC. The rearrangement joins TRBV28 to TRBJ2-5; D tentatively reads TRBD1 or TRBD2 (5 bases each). V lost 8 bases and J 1 base, leaving 14 bases between the germline ends. The V gene's germline CDR1 is MDHEN and CDR2 SYDVKM. The CDR3 contains 14 residues.

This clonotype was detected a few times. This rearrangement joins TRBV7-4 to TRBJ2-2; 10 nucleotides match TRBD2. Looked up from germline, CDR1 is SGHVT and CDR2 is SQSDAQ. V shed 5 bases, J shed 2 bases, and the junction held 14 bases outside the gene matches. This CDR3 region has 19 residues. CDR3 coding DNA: TGTGCCAGCAGCCCACCCTGGGGAGCGGGAGGGCTTAACACCGGGGAGCTGTTTTTT. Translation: CASSPPWGAGGLNTGELFF.

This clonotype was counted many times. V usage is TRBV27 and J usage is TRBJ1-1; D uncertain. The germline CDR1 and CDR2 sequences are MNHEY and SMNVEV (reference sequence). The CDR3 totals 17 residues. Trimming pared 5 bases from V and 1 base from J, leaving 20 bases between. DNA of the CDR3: TGTGCCAGCAGTCTCCTGGGGATCGGACGAAGGAACACTGAAGCTTTCTTT. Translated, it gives CASSLLGIGRRNTEAFF.

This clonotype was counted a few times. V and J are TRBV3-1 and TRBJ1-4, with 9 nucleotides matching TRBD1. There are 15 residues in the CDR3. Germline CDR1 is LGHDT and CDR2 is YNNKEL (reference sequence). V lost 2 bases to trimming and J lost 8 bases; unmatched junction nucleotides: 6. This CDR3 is CASSQTGQGGEKLFF. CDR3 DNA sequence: TGTGCCAGCAGCCAAACGGGACAGGGTGGAGAAAAACTGTTTTTT.